This T cell receptor (beta chain) was sequenced during a study of T cell changes during pregnancy in multiple sclerosis. Losses at the gene ends were 0 bases for V and 1 base for J; bases not matched to a gene: 8. Germline V lookup: CDR1 KGHSH, CDR2 LQKENI. The CDR3 is made up of 17 amino acids. TCRdb's table, derived via immunoSEQ multiplex PCR, lists solely in-frame clones and lacks some. Seen here are some 80,000 clones, approximately 88% observed once, and the top ten hold approximately 0.97%. The chain employs TRBV18 and TRBJ1-1; TRBD1 aligns across 7 bases. Material: peripheral blood, obtained in the first trimester of pregnancy. This TCR was sampled from a female donor in good health, enrolled as a control in a pregnancy study. Here the CDR3 reads CASSPPVAGGRNTEAFF. CDR3 in DNA: TGTGCCAGCTCACCACCGGTGGCAGGGGGTCGGAACACTGAAGCTTTCTTT.